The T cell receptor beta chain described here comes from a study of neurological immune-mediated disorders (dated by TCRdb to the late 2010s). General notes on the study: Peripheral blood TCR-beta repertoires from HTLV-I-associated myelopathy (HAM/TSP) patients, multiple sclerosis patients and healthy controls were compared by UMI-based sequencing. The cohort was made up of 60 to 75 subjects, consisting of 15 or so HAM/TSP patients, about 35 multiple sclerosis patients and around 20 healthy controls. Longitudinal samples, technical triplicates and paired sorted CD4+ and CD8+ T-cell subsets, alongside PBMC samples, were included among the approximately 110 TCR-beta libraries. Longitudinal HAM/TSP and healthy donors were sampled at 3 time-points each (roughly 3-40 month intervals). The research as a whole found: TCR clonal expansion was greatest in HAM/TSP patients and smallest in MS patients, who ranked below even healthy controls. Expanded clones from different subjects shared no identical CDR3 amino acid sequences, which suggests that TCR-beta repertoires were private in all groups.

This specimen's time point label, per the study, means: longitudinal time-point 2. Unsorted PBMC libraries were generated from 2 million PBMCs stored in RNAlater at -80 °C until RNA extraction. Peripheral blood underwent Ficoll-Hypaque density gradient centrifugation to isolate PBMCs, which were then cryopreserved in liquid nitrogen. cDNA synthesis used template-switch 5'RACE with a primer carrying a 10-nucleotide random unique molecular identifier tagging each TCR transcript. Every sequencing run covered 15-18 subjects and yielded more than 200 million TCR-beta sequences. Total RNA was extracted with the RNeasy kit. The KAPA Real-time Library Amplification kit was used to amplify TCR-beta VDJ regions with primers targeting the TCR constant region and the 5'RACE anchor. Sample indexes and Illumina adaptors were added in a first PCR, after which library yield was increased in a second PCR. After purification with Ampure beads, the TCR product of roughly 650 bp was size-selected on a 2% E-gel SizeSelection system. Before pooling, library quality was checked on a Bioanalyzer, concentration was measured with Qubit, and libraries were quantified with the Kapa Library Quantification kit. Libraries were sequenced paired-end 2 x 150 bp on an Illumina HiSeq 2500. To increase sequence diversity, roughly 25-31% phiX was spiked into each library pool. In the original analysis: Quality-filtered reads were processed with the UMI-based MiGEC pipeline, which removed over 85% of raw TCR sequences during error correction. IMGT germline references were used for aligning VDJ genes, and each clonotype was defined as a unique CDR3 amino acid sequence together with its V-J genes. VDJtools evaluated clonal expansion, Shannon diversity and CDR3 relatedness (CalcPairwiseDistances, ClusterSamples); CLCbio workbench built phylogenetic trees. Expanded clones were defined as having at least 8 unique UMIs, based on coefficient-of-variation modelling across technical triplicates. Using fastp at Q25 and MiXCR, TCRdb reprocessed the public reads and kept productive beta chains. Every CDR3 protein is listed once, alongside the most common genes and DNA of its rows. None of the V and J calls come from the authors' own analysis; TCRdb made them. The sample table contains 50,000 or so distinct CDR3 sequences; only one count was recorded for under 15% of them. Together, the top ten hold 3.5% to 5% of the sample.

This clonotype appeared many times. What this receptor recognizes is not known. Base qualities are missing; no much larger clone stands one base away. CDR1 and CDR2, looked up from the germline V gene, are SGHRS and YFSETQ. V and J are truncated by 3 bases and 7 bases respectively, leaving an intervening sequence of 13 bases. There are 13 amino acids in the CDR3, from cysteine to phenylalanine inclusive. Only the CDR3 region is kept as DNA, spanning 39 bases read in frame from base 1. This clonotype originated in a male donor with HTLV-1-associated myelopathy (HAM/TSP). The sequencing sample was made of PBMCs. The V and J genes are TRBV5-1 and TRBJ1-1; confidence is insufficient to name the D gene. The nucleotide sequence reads TGCGCCAGCAGCTCGGTGGGAGGCTATGAAGCTTTCTTT. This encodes CASSSVGGYEAFF.